A single sample is the source of the 26 T cell receptor beta chains below, sequenced in a study of OX40 agonist ivuxolimab in advanced cancers. Library preparation employed the immunoSEQ multiplex PCR assay. TCRdb stores this immuneACCESS table with in-frame sequences only. Part of the clones is absent; in the studies checked, under half of the shortfall reflects unresolved V genes, and no reason is known for the rest. The sample profile shows 9,500 to 12,000 clones; around 78% of them were found once. The leading ten clones occupy around a fifth of the sample. The sample consisted of CD4+ or CD8+ T cells sorted from blood, taken in a trial of the OX40 agonist ivuxolimab. The receptors derive from an adult with an advanced solid tumor such as melanoma, head and neck, liver or kidney cancer.

The chain joins TRBV5-1 to TRBJ1-5, with D perhaps matching TRBD1 (5 bases). Germline V lookup: CDR1 SGHRS, CDR2 YFSETQ. This CDR3 is 16 amino acids long. Trimming cost V 5 bases and J 1 base, with 16 bases left between them. CDR3 residues: CASRPIRGSSNQPQHF. The CDR3 DNA follows: TGCGCCAGCAGGCCGATAAGGGGTTCGAGCAATCAGCCCCAGCATTTT.

The chain combines TRBV19 with TRBJ2-7, with a weak D call TRBD1 (6 bases). The CDR3 covers 13 residues. The germline V gene has CDR1 LNHDA and CDR2 SQIVND (reference sequence). V lost 5 bases, J lost 3 bases, and 11 bases lay in between. DNA for the CDR3: TGTGCCAGTAGTTCCCCAGGGGTCTACGAGCAGTACTTC. It specifies CASSSPGVYEQYF. Full variable domain (remainder filled in from reference TRBV19 and TRBJ2-7): DGGITQSPKYLFRKEGQNVTLSCEQNLNHDAMYWYRQDPGQGLRLIYYSQIVNDFQKGDIAEGYSVSREKKESFPLTVTSAQKNPTAFYLCASSSPGVYEQYFGPGTRLTVT.

The chain has TRBV27 and TRBJ2-1, with TRBD1 as a possible D gene (6 bases). CDR1 is MNHEY, CDR2 SMNVEV, per germline (reference sequence). The CDR3 has 11 residues. Trimming removed 8 bases at V and 6 bases at J, with 8 bases between. CDR3 in amino acids: CASGQFNEQFF. The CDR3 bases are TGTGCCAGCGGACAGTTCAATGAGCAGTTCTTC.

This clone was found a few times. J is TRBJ2-7 and V is TRBV30; maybe TRBD1 (6 bases). The CDR3 sequence is 13 residues long. Germline V gene sequence: CDR1 GTSNPN, CDR2 SVGIG (reference sequence). The V gene lost 3 bases and the J gene lost 5 bases, with 14 bases spanning the gap. This CDR3 is CAWRQGLRDEQYF. CDR3 coding DNA: TGTGCCTGGAGACAGGGATTAAGGGACGAGCAGTACTTC. The complete variable domain, with remaining parts taken from reference TRBV30 and TRBJ2-7, reads SQTIHQWPATLVQPVGSPLSLECTVEGTSNPNLYWYRQAAGRGLQLLFYSVGIGQISSEVPQNLSASRPQDRQFILSSKKLLLSDSGFYLCAWRQGLRDEQYFGPGTRLTVT.

As concerns this clone: The junction shows a germline mismatch at one end, possibly a read error. The chain combines TRBV2 with TRBJ1-1; D not certain. The CDR3 sequence is 15 residues long. Germline V gene data show CDR1 as SNHLY and CDR2 as FYNNEI. The CDR3 loop reads CASSEGRIMNTGAFF. In DNA, the CDR3 is TGTGCCAGCAGTGAAGGTAGGATCATGAACACTGGAGCTTTCTTT. Complete variable domain (other parts from reference TRBV2 and TRBJ1-1): EPEVTQTPSHQVTQMGQEVILRCVPISNHLYFYWYRQILGQKVEFLVSFYNNEISEKSEIFDDQFSVERPDGSNFTLKIRSTKLEDSAMYFCASSEGRIMNTGAFFGQGTRLTVV.

This sequence joins TRBV2 and TRBJ1-5; tentative D call: TRBD1 (5 bases). CDR1 is SNHLY, CDR2 FYNNEI, per germline. V shed 6 bases and J shed 5 bases, with 11 bases lying between them. The CDR3 covers 13 residues. CDR3 DNA: TGTGCCAGCAGCCAGGGAGCGGATCAGCCCCAGCATTTT. Its protein is CASSQGADQPQHF.

The chain recombines TRBV27 with TRBJ1-5; TRBD1 is a possible D gene (6 bases). The germline V and J ends were trimmed by 2 bases and 7 bases, with 12 bases remaining between them. Germline lookup yields CDR1 MNHEY and CDR2 SMNVEV (reference sequence). This CDR3 is 14 amino acids long. The DNA for the CDR3 is TGTGCCAGCAGTTTAGGGGCAGGACAGCAGCCCCAGCATTTT. Protein product: CASSLGAGQQPQHF.

The gene calls are TRBV7-2 and TRBJ2-6; 9 bases agree with TRBD1. V lost 6 bases to trimming and J lost 0 bases; unmatched junction nucleotides: 6. Looked up from germline, CDR1 is SGHTA and CDR2 is FQGNSA. The CDR3 runs to 17 residues. The DNA for the CDR3 is TGTGCCAGCAGAACAGGGGGCCTTCGCTCTGGGGCCAACGTCCTGACTTTC. This translates into CASRTGGLRSGANVLTF.

This chain connects TRBV30 to TRBJ2-3; 8 bases fit TRBD1. J gave up 4 bases and V 4 bases, and 7 bases lay outside the gene matches. CDR3 length: 14 residues. From germline, CDR1 is GTSNPN and CDR2 SVGIG (reference sequence). The CDR3 coding sequence is TGTGCCTGGACCCGACAGGGGCGAGCAGATACGCAGTATTTT. It codes for CAWTRQGRADTQYF.

This clone was counted only a few times. The V call is TRBV21-1, the J call TRBJ2-5. TRBV21-1 is tagged as a pseudogene. The CDR3 extends over 15 amino acids. CDR3 protein: CASSKGPAAQETQYF. The CDR3 coding sequence is TGTGCCAGCAGCAAAGGGCCAGCAGCCCAAGAGACCCAGTACTTC.

This chain links TRBV29-1 with TRBJ1-5; 7 positions agree with TRBD1. The CDR3 consists of 15 residues. V dropped 8 bases and J dropped 3; count of bases not matched to a gene: 13. CDR1 is SQVTM, CDR2 ANQGSEA, per germline. The CDR3 DNA reads as TGCAGCCTCAGAGGGCCCAAGGGGGCCAATCAGCCCCAGCATTTT. Translated, it gives CSLRGPKGANQPQHF.

This rearrangement joins TRBV5-6 to TRBJ2-7; 7 bases map to TRBD2. Germline values: CDR1 SGHDT, CDR2 YYEEEE. The CDR3 has 16 amino acids. J gave up 3 bases and V 4 bases, and 13 bases lay outside the gene matches. The CDR3, as DNA: TGTGCCAGCAGCGTTGGTGCGGGGGAGGCCCTCTACGAGCAGTACTTC. As protein: CASSVGAGEALYEQYF.

The genes are TRBV7-9 and TRBJ2-5, with 11 bases aligning to TRBD1. CDR1 is SEHNR and CDR2 is FQNEAQ in the germline V gene (reference sequence). The CDR3 runs 14 residues. After removal of 4 bases from V and 6 bases from J, the junction contained 4 bases not matched to a gene. CDR3 in amino acids: CASSSDRGHKTQYF. CDR3 nucleotides: TGTGCCAGCAGCTCGGACAGGGGGCATAAGACCCAGTACTTC.

The rearrangement joins TRBV27 to TRBJ2-2, with 7 bases fitting TRBD1. Germline V gene lookup returns CDR1 MNHEY and CDR2 SMNVEV (reference sequence). The CDR3 sequence is 17 residues long. V lost 7 bases, J lost 6 bases, and 17 bases stayed unmatched. Written as DNA, the CDR3 is TGTGCCAGCAATCGGACCGAATCTACTCAGGGGGCCGGGGAGCTGTTTTTT. This translates into CASNRTESTQGAGELFF.

This clone was seen only once. V gene TRBV29-1 combines with J gene TRBJ2-7; D may match TRBD1 or TRBD2 (6 bases each). Germline V gene lookup returns CDR1 SQVTM and CDR2 ANQGSEA. CDR3 length: 14 amino acids. V was shortened by 2 bases and J by 0 bases, with 11 bases between the two germline ends. CDR3 DNA sequence: TGCAGCGTTGAAAGACTAGGGGGCTCCTACGAGCAGTACTTC. Translated, it gives CSVERLGGSYEQYF.

This chain joins TRBV13 and TRBJ2-7, with 9 bases that match TRBD1. The CDR3 extends over 15 amino acids. The germline CDR1 and CDR2 sequences are PRHDT and FYEKMQ (reference sequence). V shed 5 bases and J 6 bases; nucleotides not matched to a gene: 11. The CDR3 sequence is CASSPFRDRVSEQYF. In DNA, the CDR3 is TGTGCCAGCAGCCCCTTCCGGGACAGGGTCAGCGAGCAGTACTTC. Using reference TRBV13 and TRBJ2-7 for the parts outside the CDR3, the full variable domain is AAGVIQSPRHLIKEKRETATLKCYPIPRHDTVYWYQQGPGQDPQFLISFYEKMQSDKGSIPDRFSAQQFSDYHSELNMSSLELGDSALYFCASSPFRDRVSEQYFGPGTRLTVT.

The chain joins TRBV5-8 to TRBJ1-6; no clear D. CDR3 length: 13 amino acids. Trimming pared 0 bases from V and 7 bases from J, leaving 5 bases between. Germline CDR1 and CDR2: SGHTS and YDEGEE. DNA for the CDR3: TGTGCCAGCAGCTTGGTGACGAATTCACCCCTCCACTTT. Translation: CASSLVTNSPLHF. Looking up the rest from reference TRBV5-8 and TRBJ1-6 gives the full variable domain: EAGVTQSPTHLIKTRGQQATLRCSPISGHTSVYWYQQALGLGLQFLLWYDEGEERNRGNFPPRFSGRQFPNYSSELNVNALELEDSALYLCASSLVTNSPLHFGNGTRLTVT.

The chain links TRBV18 to TRBJ1-1; 7 bases match TRBD1. The CDR3 covers 17 residues. Germline lookup yields CDR1 KGHSH and CDR2 LQKENI. With 4 bases clipped from V and 2 bases from J, the junction kept 13 bases outside the gene matches. The CDR3 loop reads CASSLKKGQIHNTEAFF. In DNA, the CDR3 is TGTGCCAGCTCACTCAAAAAGGGACAGATTCATAACACTGAAGCTTTCTTT.

This clone is a singleton in its sample. The chain employs TRBV7-9 and TRBJ2-7, with D possibly matching TRBD2 (5 bases). CDR3 length equals 14 residues. Germline CDR1 and CDR2: SEHNR and FQNEAQ (reference sequence). Trimming left V 3 bases short and J 4 bases short, with 13 bases between. The CDR3 sequence is CASSLETGLYEQYF. Here the CDR3 DNA reads TGTGCCAGCAGCTTGGAAACGGGGTTGTACGAGCAGTACTTC.

The chain combines TRBV2 with TRBJ2-5, with TRBD1 matching 10 bases. The J segment lost 2 bases and the V segment lost 5 bases, leaving 11 bases of the junction unmatched. The germline V gene has CDR1 SNHLY and CDR2 FYNNEI. The CDR3 runs to 17 residues. The CDR3 reads CASSTGQGTLWQETQYF. The DNA for the CDR3 is TGTGCCAGCAGTACGGGACAGGGGACCTTGTGGCAAGAGACCCAGTACTTC. The full variable domain, with the rest looked up from reference TRBV2 and TRBJ2-5, is EPEVTQTPSHQVTQMGQEVILRCVPISNHLYFYWYRQILGQKVEFLVSFYNNEISEKSEIFDDQFSVERPDGSNFTLKIRSTKLEDSAMYFCASSTGQGTLWQETQYFGPGTRLLVL.

This clone has just a few counts. This chain connects TRBV11-3 to TRBJ2-7, with no clear D. V was trimmed by 1 base and J by 3 bases, leaving 7 bases between them. The V gene's germline CDR1 is SGHNT and CDR2 YENEEA. The CDR3 covers 13 residues. The CDR3 sequence is CASSLGSRYEQYF. CDR3 sequence (DNA): TGTGCCAGCAGCTTAGGTAGCCGCTACGAGCAGTACTTC.

The chain has TRBV7-6 and TRBJ1-1; the D is unclear. Germline CDR1 reads SGHVS; CDR2 reads FNYEAQ. V lost 1 base, J lost 0 bases, and 6 bases lay in between. The CDR3 has 14 amino acids. The CDR3: CASSLEAMNTEAFF. CDR3 DNA sequence: TGTGCCAGCAGCTTAGAGGCAATGAACACTGAAGCTTTCTTT.

This chain's CDR3 is CASSLAFDEQFF. The CDR3 DNA sequence: TGTGCCAGCAGCTTAGCTTTTGATGAGCAGTTCTTC. The chain joins TRBV7-6 to TRBJ2-1; D ambiguous. The CDR3 spans 12 residues. CDR1 is SGHVS and CDR2 is FNYEAQ in the germline V gene. Between the trimmed V and J ends, which lost 0 bases and 8 bases, there was a span of 5 bases.

V is TRBV11-2 and J is TRBJ2-1; 7 bases are a match to TRBD1. This CDR3 is 14 amino acids long. Germline assignment: CDR1 SGHAT and CDR2 FQNNGV. V shed 4 bases and J 7 bases; nucleotides not matched to a gene: 7. CDR3 nucleotide sequence: TGTGCCAGCAGCTCTTACAGGGGCGGGAATGAGCAGTTCTTC. It codes for CASSSYRGGNEQFF.

The chain employs TRBV18 and TRBJ2-2; no clear D gene. Trimming removed 6 bases at V and 3 bases at J, with 8 bases between. This CDR3 comprises 13 residues. The V gene's germline CDR1 is KGHSH and CDR2 LQKENI. The CDR3 loop reads CASSSEDTGELFF. The CDR3 DNA sequence: TGTGCCAGCTCGTCCGAGGACACCGGGGAGCTGTTTTTT.

This chain links TRBV19 with TRBJ2-5; possibly TRBD1 or TRBD2 for D (6 bases each). The V end lost 3 bases, the J end lost 5 bases, and 16 bases lay between the germline ends. Germline lookup yields CDR1 LNHDA and CDR2 SQIVND (reference sequence). The CDR3 covers 15 residues. CDR3 DNA: TGTGCCAGTAGTATGTGGAGACAGGAGGGGGAGACCCAGTACTTC. Protein: CASSMWRQEGETQYF.